These 29 T cell receptor beta chains were all obtained from the same sample, sequenced in a study of shared clonotypes between healthy human individuals (dated by TCRdb to about 2020). Library generation was performed with the immunoSEQ multiplex PCR assay. The immuneACCESS repertoire file appears here via TCRdb, limited to in-frame rearrangements. These files lack a portion of the clones; in checked studies, under half of the deficit traces to unresolved V genes, and the cause of the others is not known. This sample holds roughly 660,000 clones; roughly 91% were observed only once. The ten biggest clones cover around a third of the sample. The sequencing sample was made of memory CD8+ T cells from PBMCs. The sample's cell subset or site label, in plain terms: CD45RO+ cells pooled with CCR7-negative TemRA cells. These receptors were collected from a man aged 18-30 years in good health. Some clones in this sample may be carry-over from other donors' samples.

The sample holds one count of this clone. The chain has TRBV28 and TRBJ1-6, with D possibly matching TRBD1 (5 bases). The CDR3 contains 13 residues. Germline lookup yields CDR1 MDHEN and CDR2 SYDVKM. The V end was cut by 6 bases, the J end by 9 bases, with 12 bases between. CDR3 nucleotide sequence: TGTGCCAGCAGCCCTGACCAGGGTTCACCCCTCCACTTT. Translating it yields CASSPDQGSPLHF.

The rearrangement joins TRBV2 to TRBJ2-7; possible D gene TRBD2, 5 bases. Germline V gene data show CDR1 as SNHLY and CDR2 as FYNNEI. This CDR3 is 13 amino acids long. V was clipped by 9 bases and J by 9 bases, with 21 bases between them. The CDR3 DNA is TGTGCCAGAACAGCGGAGAACCTACGTGGGCAGTACTTC. This encodes CARTAENLRGQYF.

Note on this clone: Within the sample, other DNA sequences also encode this same CDR3. The chain is built from TRBV13 and TRBJ1-1; 7 bases fit TRBD1. With V trimmed by 4 bases and J by 0 bases, 2 bases remained unmatched. Germline CDR1 and CDR2: PRHDT and FYEKMQ (reference sequence). The CDR3 is made up of 14 amino acids. DNA of the CDR3: TGTGCCAGCAGCTCGACAGGGCTGAACACTGAAGCTTTCTTT. Residues: CASSSTGLNTEAFF. The full variable domain, in which reference TRBV13 and TRBJ1-1 provide the parts outside the CDR3, is AAGVIQSPRHLIKEKRETATLKCYPIPRHDTVYWYQQGPGQDPQFLISFYEKMQSDKGSIPDRFSAQQFSDYHSELNMSSLELGDSALYFCASSSTGLNTEAFFGQGTRLTVV.

V gene TRBV4-3 combines with J gene TRBJ2-5; TRBD2 agrees at 9 bases. With V trimmed by 0 bases and J by 5 bases, 16 bases remained unmatched. Germline V gene data show CDR1 as LGHNA and CDR2 as YSLEER. This CDR3 is built from 19 residues. In nucleotides, the CDR3 is TGCGCCAGCAGCCAAGACGGGGTAGCGGGAGTTGAGGGCGGGGAGACCCAGTACTTC. Its translation is CASSQDGVAGVEGGETQYF.

This sequence joins TRBV2 and TRBJ2-2; D call uncertain. Germline V CDR1 and CDR2: SNHLY, FYNNEI. This CDR3 spans 15 amino acids. Trimming removed 3 bases from V and 1 base from J, with 9 bases in between. The CDR3 bases are TGTGCCAGCAGTGATGGAAACTGGAACACCGGGGAGCTGTTTTTT. This codes for CASSDGNWNTGELFF.

The chain couples TRBV2 to TRBJ2-3; tentatively, D is TRBD2 (5 bases). Deletions cut 7 bases from V and 5 bases from J, with 13 bases between. The CDR3 is 13 amino acids. Germline-derived CDR1 and CDR2 are SNHLY and FYNNEI. The CDR3 DNA sequence: TGTGCCAGCAACGAGAGGGCGCAAGATACGCAGTATTTT. Translated: CASNERAQDTQYF.

The rearrangement links TRBV7-9 to TRBJ1-2; D unclear. CDR3 length: 14 residues. Trimming took 2 bases from V and 0 from J, leaving 7 bases between them. Germline CDR1 is SEHNR and CDR2 is FQNEAQ (reference sequence). The CDR3 sequence is CASSLQLSNYGYTF. In DNA, the CDR3 is TGTGCCAGCAGCTTACAACTCTCTAACTATGGCTACACCTTC.

This CDR3 reads CASSGIEGFHTEAFF. As DNA, the CDR3 is TGTGCCAGCAGCGGGATCGAAGGGTTCCACACTGAAGCTTTCTTT. The genes are TRBV9 and TRBJ1-1; the D is unclear. The V and J ends lost 3 bases and 3 bases respectively, with 15 bases between them. The CDR3 spans 15 residues. Germline loops: CDR1 SGDLS, CDR2 YYNGEE.

Remarks on this clone: This specimen includes other DNA sequences encoding the same CDR3. The chain uses TRBV10-3 and TRBJ1-1; no clear D gene. The CDR3 has 13 amino acids. V lost 6 bases, J lost 0 bases, and 8 bases lay in between. The V gene's germline CDR1 is ENHRY and CDR2 SYGVKD. The CDR3 region has the DNA TGTGCCATCAGCGATACAATGAACACTGAAGCTTTCTTT. Translating gives CAISDTMNTEAFF.

The chain has TRBV20-1 and TRBJ1-2, with no clear D. This CDR3 has 10 amino acids. Looked up from germline, CDR1 is DFQATT and CDR2 is SNEGSKA (reference sequence). The CDR3 loop is CSLRDYGYTF. In DNA form, the CDR3 reads TGCAGCCTTCGGGACTATGGCTACACCTTC.

V gene TRBV9 combines with J gene TRBJ2-3; 8 bases align to TRBD1. The germline CDR1 and CDR2 sequences are SGDLS and YYNGEE. The junction had 5 bases not matched to a gene; V was cut back by 5 bases and J by 0 bases. The CDR3 covers 15 residues. The CDR3 DNA reads TGTGCCAGCAGACCAGGGGGCGCGAGCACAGATACGCAGTATTTT. Its protein is CASRPGGASTDTQYF.

V and J are TRBV15 and TRBJ1-3; TRBD1 matches 7 bases. Looked up from germline, CDR1 is LNHNV and CDR2 is YYDKDF (reference sequence). The CDR3 is made up of 15 amino acids. V lost 3 bases, J lost 2 bases, and 4 bases stayed unmatched. In nucleotides, the CDR3 is TGTGCCACCAGCAGCCTGACAGGGCCTGGAAACACCATATATTTT. The encoded protein is CATSSLTGPGNTIYF.

This clone was found once. The V call is TRBV30, the J call TRBJ2-3; D is possibly TRBD2 (7 bases). The V gene's germline CDR1 is GTSNPN and CDR2 SVGIG (reference sequence). Trimming took off 3 bases at V and 1 base at J, with 14 bases between the two ends. This CDR3 contains 15 residues. CDR3 region: CAWSRGGEGTDTQYF. As DNA, the CDR3 is TGTGCCTGGAGCAGGGGAGGGGAGGGCACAGATACGCAGTATTTT.

The rearrangement uses TRBV7-2 and TRBJ2-1; D gene ambiguous. Trimming took off 7 bases at V and 0 bases at J, with 10 bases between the two ends. The CDR3 has 14 amino acids. Germline V gene lookup returns CDR1 SGHTA and CDR2 FQGNSA. In DNA form, the CDR3 reads TGTGCCAGCACCTTCATTAGCTCCTACAATGAGCAGTTCTTC. This sequence encodes CASTFISSYNEQFF.

The chain uses TRBV28 and TRBJ2-7; possible D gene TRBD1, 6 bases. Germline CDR1 is MDHEN and CDR2 is SYDVKM. This CDR3 has 15 residues. V lost 5 bases and J lost 7, with 21 bases in between. CDR3 loop: CASSPYRQAQVEQYF. The CDR3 DNA is TGTGCCAGCAGTCCCTATCGACAGGCCCAAGTGGAGCAGTACTTC.

The V call is TRBV4-2, the J call TRBJ1-1, with D possibly matching TRBD1 (5 bases). The V and J ends lost 0 bases and 6 bases respectively, with 8 bases between them. The CDR3 consists of 13 residues. CDR1 LGHNA and CDR2 YNFKEQ come from the germline V gene. The CDR3 sequence is CASSQDWGAEAFF. The CDR3 coding sequence is TGTGCCAGCAGCCAAGACTGGGGCGCTGAAGCTTTCTTT.

The gene calls are TRBV27 and TRBJ2-7; D gene uncertain. CDR1 and CDR2 (germline): MNHEY, SMNVEV (reference sequence). V was clipped by 0 bases and J by 5 bases, with 11 bases between them. This CDR3 has 14 amino acids. The CDR3 is CASSLSASGNEQYF. DNA of the CDR3: TGTGCCAGCAGTTTATCGGCCTCGGGCAACGAGCAGTACTTC.

This chain links TRBV28 with TRBJ2-7; 7 positions match TRBD1. CDR3 size: 13 residues. The germline gives CDR1 MDHEN, CDR2 SYDVKM. V was clipped by 2 bases and J by 7 bases; unmatched bases: 5. DNA of the CDR3: TGTGCCAGCAGTTTAAGAGGGGGCTATGAGCAGTACTTC. Translating it yields CASSLRGGYEQYF.

The V gene is TRBV7-9, the J gene TRBJ1-4; possible D gene TRBD1, 6 bases. Trimming removed 6 bases from V and 3 bases from J, with 20 bases in between. CDR3 length: 17 amino acids. CDR1 is SEHNR and CDR2 is FQNEAQ in the germline V gene (reference sequence). The CDR3 is CASRPTGNRAANEKLFF. The CDR3 nucleotides read TGTGCCAGCAGACCAACAGGGAATAGGGCGGCTAATGAAAAACTGTTTTTT.

This chain joins TRBV29-1 and TRBJ2-7, with 9 bases aligning to TRBD1. This CDR3 spans 12 amino acids. The trim removed 5 bases at V and 13 bases at J, leaving 12 bases unmatched. Germline CDR1 SQVTM, CDR2 ANQGSEA. The CDR3: CSVRTGTGPPYF. In nucleotides, the CDR3 is TGCAGCGTTCGAACCGGGACAGGGCCCCCTTACTTC.

This chain uses TRBV28 with TRBJ2-3; D may match TRBD1 or TRBD2 (5 bases each). The CDR3 extends over 17 amino acids. In germline, CDR1 is MDHEN, CDR2 SYDVKM. Trimming took 8 bases from V and 3 from J, leaving 24 bases between them. CDR3 bases: TGTGCCAGCTTCGGGGCCTACTTCTCCCCTACAACAGATACGCAGTATTTT. Translation: CASFGAYFSPTTDTQYF.

Details on this clone: The same CDR3 is also encoded by other DNA sequences in this sample. The genes are TRBV29-1 and TRBJ2-7, with D possibly matching TRBD2 (6 bases). This CDR3 is built from 13 residues. Germline CDR1 is SQVTM and CDR2 is ANQGSEA. V was shortened by 4 bases and J by 0 bases, with 10 bases between the two germline ends. CDR3 sequence (DNA): TGCAGCGTTGCTGGGGGGAGCTCCTACGAGCAGTACTTC. Translation gives CSVAGGSSYEQYF.

J is TRBJ2-7 and V is TRBV11-1, with 13 nucleotides matching TRBD2. Germline V gene sequence: CDR1 SGHAT, CDR2 FQDESV (reference sequence). V dropped 5 bases and J dropped 5; count of bases not matched to a gene: 6. This CDR3 comprises 15 residues. The CDR3 region has the DNA TGTGCCAGCAGCCGGACTAGCGGGAGCATCAACGAGCAGTACTTC. Translation: CASSRTSGSINEQYF.

This chain connects TRBV15 to TRBJ1-5; D is perhaps TRBD1 (6 bases). Trimming removed 5 bases from V and 6 bases from J, with 17 bases in between. The CDR3 is made up of 15 amino acids. CDR1 and CDR2 (germline): LNHNV, YYDKDF (reference sequence). The CDR3 DNA sequence: TGTGCCACCAGCGGCACACGGGGGCAAGGTCAGCCCCAGCATTTT. Translation gives CATSGTRGQGQPQHF.

The rearrangement uses TRBV10-1 and TRBJ1-1; 8 positions agree with TRBD1. V was pared by 2 bases and J by 0 bases, with 2 bases of the junction left unmatched. This CDR3 spans 15 amino acids. From germline, CDR1 is WNHNN and CDR2 SYGVQD (reference sequence). The CDR3 loop reads CASSERTGLNTEAFF. CDR3 coding DNA: TGCGCCAGCAGTGAGCGGACAGGGTTGAACACTGAAGCTTTCTTT.

The chain recombines TRBV5-1 with TRBJ2-7; 7 bases map to TRBD1. V lost 3 bases and J lost 2; bases outside the gene matches: 8. The germline V gene encodes CDR1 SGHRS and CDR2 YFSETQ. The CDR3 is made up of 15 amino acids. The CDR3 spells CASSSGRDSPYEQYF. CDR3 nucleotide sequence: TGCGCCAGCAGCTCTGGCCGGGACAGTCCCTACGAGCAGTACTTC.

For this clone: Germline is not matched at one junction end, which may reflect a read error. The rearrangement joins TRBV7-2 to TRBJ2-7, with D perhaps TRBD1 or TRBD2 (6 bases each). This CDR3 region has 14 residues. The germline V gene has CDR1 SGHTA and CDR2 FQGNSA. CDR3 sequence reads: CASSIAGGGYEQYF. CDR3 nucleotides: TGTGCCAGCAGCATAGCTGGAGGGGGGTACGAGCAGTACTTC. Full variable domain (remainder filled in from reference TRBV7-2 and TRBJ2-7): GAGVSQSPSNKVTEKGKDVELRCDPISGHTALYWYRQSLGQGLEFLIYFQGNSAPDKSGLPSDRFSAERTGGSVSTLTIQRTQQEDSAVYLCASSIAGGGYEQYFGPGTRLTVT.

This chain connects TRBV9 to TRBJ2-3; TRBD2 agrees at 8 bases. Germline CDR1 and CDR2: SGDLS and YYNGEE. The CDR3 has 14 residues. V lost 3 bases and J lost 3; bases outside the gene matches: 3. The CDR3 spells CASSAGLVTDTQYF. The CDR3 nucleotides are TGTGCCAGCAGCGCGGGACTAGTGACAGATACGCAGTATTTT.

This chain joins TRBV28 and TRBJ2-7, with D perhaps given as TRBD1 or TRBD2 (7 bases each). Germline V lookup: CDR1 MDHEN, CDR2 SYDVKM. The CDR3 runs to 15 residues. V was cut by 4 bases and J by 3 bases, with 16 bases left in between. DNA for the CDR3: TGTGCCAGCAGTTCCGACAGGGAGGGGTTCTACGAGCAGTACTTC. It is translated as CASSSDREGFYEQYF.